Shown below are 17 T cell receptor beta chains from a single sample sequenced in a study of cytomegalovirus exposure and HLA in healthy donors. A multiplex PCR was run with 60 Vbeta primers and 13 Jbeta primers. The repertoire was sequenced with immunoSEQ multiplex PCR; TCRdb's copy has only in-frame clones and lacks some. The data hold under 200,000 clones, with 70% to 80% observed a single time. Sequencing was done on a sample of PBMCs. These receptors were taken from a woman in her thirties or forties in good health and CMV-seronegative.

The chain carries TRBV21-1 and TRBJ1-3. TRBV21-1 is flagged as a pseudogene. The CDR3 totals 14 residues. CDR3 amino acids: CASSNVLSGNTIYF. In DNA, the CDR3 is TGTGCCAGCAGCAACGTACTCTCTGGAAACACCATATATTTT.

V and J are TRBV5-1 and TRBJ2-1; 9 bases map to TRBD2. With 4 bases clipped from V and 9 bases from J, the junction kept 8 bases outside the gene matches. The CDR3 has 14 amino acids. Germline V gene lookup returns CDR1 SGHRS and CDR2 YFSETQ. The CDR3: CASSPKGREGEQFF. CDR3 sequence (DNA): TGCGCCAGCAGCCCTAAAGGGCGGGAGGGTGAGCAGTTCTTC. The complete variable domain, with remaining parts taken from reference TRBV5-1 and TRBJ2-1, reads KAGVTQTPRYLIKTRGQQVTLSCSPISGHRSVSWYQQTPGQGLQFLFEYFSETQRNKGNFPGRFSGRQFSNSRSEMNVSTLELGDSALYLCASSPKGREGEQFFGPGTRLTVL.

This chain uses TRBV6-1 with TRBJ1-1; perhaps TRBD1 as D (6 bases). Trimming shortened V by 4 bases and J by 1 base, and 13 bases separated the two germline ends. Germline V lookup: CDR1 MNHNS, CDR2 SASEGT. The CDR3 is 15 residues long. CDR3 in DNA: TGTGCCAGCAGTGGATGGGGGGGCGGGAACACTGAAGCTTTCTTT. Translation: CASSGWGGGNTEAFF.

A single count supports this clone. V gene TRBV29-1 combines with J gene TRBJ2-3, with D maybe TRBD2 (6 bases). Germline V CDR1 and CDR2: SQVTM, ANQGSEA. Trimming pared 8 bases from V and 0 bases from J, leaving 12 bases between. The CDR3 consists of 13 residues. This CDR3 is CSTSGTSTDTQYF. The CDR3 bases are TGCAGCACTTCCGGGACTAGCACAGATACGCAGTATTTT.

This chain uses TRBV4-3 with TRBJ1-2, with 10 bases identical to TRBD1. The germline V gene has CDR1 LGHNA and CDR2 YSLEER. This CDR3 has 19 residues. V lost 0 bases and J lost 8; bases outside the gene matches: 18. CDR3 DNA sequence: TGCGCCAGCAGCCAAGAGGGGCGGACAGGGGGGAAGAGAGAGGGCGGCTACACCTTC. Amino acids: CASSQEGRTGGKREGGYTF.

J is TRBJ2-3 and V is TRBV19; 7 nucleotides line up with TRBD2. Germline lookup yields CDR1 LNHDA and CDR2 SQIVND (reference sequence). The V gene end was trimmed by 5 bases and the J gene end by 4 bases; junction bases not matched to a gene: 6. This CDR3 is built from 14 residues. CDR3 bases: TGTGCCAGTAGTGCATTCCGGGGGGCAGATACGCAGTATTTT. This translates into CASSAFRGADTQYF.

The genes are TRBV5-6 and TRBJ2-7; 9 bases match TRBD1. The junction had 9 bases not matched to a gene; V was cut back by 4 bases and J by 1 base. The CDR3 is 16 residues long. Germline lookup yields CDR1 SGHDT and CDR2 YYEEEE. The CDR3 bases are TGTGCCAGCAGCCCGATACCCGGGACAGGGTCCTACGAGCAGTACTTC. Encoded protein: CASSPIPGTGSYEQYF.

A word on this clone: The CDR3 end shows no conserved phenylalanine or tryptophan, and so a read error is likely. This chain joins TRBV2 and TRBJ2-7; possibly TRBD2 for D (6 bases). The CDR3 is 14 amino acids. Trimming cost V 11 bases and J 2 bases, with 19 bases left between them. CDR1 SNHLY and CDR2 FYNNEI come from the germline V gene. As DNA, the CDR3 is TGTGCCCGGCGGGACCCGGCGGTGGCCTACGAGCAGTACCTC. Translating it yields CARRDPAVAYEQYL.

This chain connects TRBV5-1 to TRBJ1-6; possible D gene TRBD1, 6 bases. Looked up from germline, CDR1 is SGHRS and CDR2 is YFSETQ. This CDR3 contains 18 residues. V gave up 3 bases and J gave up 0 bases, with 16 bases separating them. The chain's CDR3 is CASSSGGGLNSYNSPLHF. The DNA for the CDR3 is TGCGCCAGCAGCTCCGGCGGGGGCCTTAACTCCTATAATTCACCCCTCCACTTT.

The table lists this clone with a few counts. The J gene is TRBJ1-1, the V gene TRBV11-3, with D unclear. This CDR3 is 13 amino acids long. Trimming shortened V by 4 bases and J by 4 bases, and 10 bases separated the two germline ends. The germline gives CDR1 SGHNT, CDR2 YENEEA. The CDR3 DNA reads TGTGCCAGCAGCTACTCGGAGGTCACTGAAGCTTTCTTT. Translation: CASSYSEVTEAFF.

The chain carries TRBV19 and TRBJ2-1; 8 bases match TRBD2. Trimming at V came to 5 bases and at J to 9 bases, leaving 6 bases not matched to a gene. CDR1 is LNHDA, CDR2 SQIVND, per germline (reference sequence). The CDR3 length is 13 residues. In DNA form, the CDR3 reads TGTGCCAGTAGTTTGCGGGGGGCCGGTGAGCAGTTCTTC. It specifies CASSLRGAGEQFF.

This clone was picked up a small number of times. The V gene is TRBV11-2, the J gene TRBJ2-5; D is unresolved. The CDR3 contains 14 residues. From germline, CDR1 is SGHAT and CDR2 FQNNGV. V gave up 1 base and J gave up 5 bases, with 11 bases separating them. CDR3 region: CASSLARWMETQYF. In DNA form, the CDR3 reads TGTGCCAGCAGCTTAGCCAGGTGGATGGAGACCCAGTACTTC.

The chain combines TRBV7-2 with TRBJ2-7; no clear D gene. V shed 5 bases and J shed 0 bases, with 5 bases lying between them. Germline lookup yields CDR1 SGHTA and CDR2 FQGNSA. This CDR3 is built from 12 residues. The DNA of the CDR3 is TGTGCCAGCAGCCCCAACTCCTACGAGCAGTACTTC. Its protein is CASSPNSYEQYF.

The rearrangement joins TRBV27 to TRBJ2-7; 7 bases match TRBD2. Germline values: CDR1 MNHEY, CDR2 SMNVEV (reference sequence). V lost 2 bases to trimming and J lost 0 bases; unmatched junction nucleotides: 7. The CDR3 consists of 16 residues. CDR3 residues: CASSLTLALISYEQYF. CDR3 in DNA: TGTGCCAGCAGTTTAACACTAGCGCTCATCTCCTACGAGCAGTACTTC.

The chain employs TRBV10-3 and TRBJ2-7; D is unresolved. Germline V CDR1 and CDR2: ENHRY, SYGVKD. The CDR3 has 13 amino acids. With 6 bases removed from V and 0 bases from J, the gap between germline ends came to 9 bases. The CDR3 DNA follows: TGTGCCATCAGCCAAAGCCCCTCCTACGAGCAGTACTTC. As protein: CAISQSPSYEQYF.

This chain links TRBV6-4 with TRBJ1-2, with TRBD1 identical over 7 bases. Germline V gene data show CDR1 as MRHNA and CDR2 as SNTAGT. V gave up 3 bases and J gave up 0 bases; unmatched junction bases: 4. This CDR3 is built from 15 residues. This CDR3 reads CASSETGIANYGYTF. CDR3 sequence (DNA): TGTGCCAGCAGTGAGACAGGGATAGCTAACTATGGCTACACCTTC.

This sequence joins TRBV11-2 and TRBJ1-4; D possibly corresponds to TRBD1 (5 bases). The V end was cut by 0 bases, the J end by 14 bases, with 13 bases between. There are 13 residues in the CDR3. CDR1 is SGHAT, CDR2 FQNNGV, per germline. CDR3: CASSLDRQGGLFF. The CDR3 DNA follows: TGTGCCAGCAGCTTAGACCGGCAGGGAGGGCTGTTTTTT.